Following are 22 T cell receptor beta chains from one sample sequenced in a study of blood T cell repertoires in COVID-19. Only in-frame clones appear in the TCRdb table, and some are missing; sequencing was by immunoSEQ multiplex PCR. The sample lists about 150,000 clones, around nine tenths occurring once. The source material was peripheral blood. The receptors shown here come from a man in his 60s with active or convalescent COVID-19.

A note on this clone: The junction departs from the called germline gene at one end, perhaps through a read error. V usage is TRBV7-8 and J usage is TRBJ1-1; D unresolved. The CDR3 totals 13 residues. Germline V gene sequence: CDR1 SGHVS, CDR2 FQNEAQ. The CDR3 protein is CASSPIVNSEAFF. DNA of the CDR3: TGTGCCAGCAGCCCTATAGTGAACAGTGAAGCTTTCTTT.

The chain couples TRBV6-5 to TRBJ1-4, with D perhaps TRBD1 (6 bases). Germline CDR1 MNHEY, CDR2 SVGAGI. V was cut by 10 bases and J by 5 bases, with 14 bases left in between. This CDR3 spans 13 amino acids. CDR3 protein: CATSRTENEKLFF. Here the CDR3 DNA reads TGTGCCACCTCACGGACAGAGAATGAAAAACTGTTTTTT.

The chain links TRBV27 to TRBJ2-5; 9 bases align to TRBD1. V dropped 5 bases and J dropped 5; count of bases not matched to a gene: 9. Looked up from germline, CDR1 is MNHEY and CDR2 is SMNVEV (reference sequence). The CDR3 runs to 15 residues. CDR3 DNA sequence: TGTGCCAGCAGTCCATCCGGGACAGGGCATGAGACCCAGTACTTC. Translated, it gives CASSPSGTGHETQYF.

The V call is TRBV6-5, the J call TRBJ1-2; TRBD1 is a possible D gene (5 bases). The CDR3 sequence is 15 residues long. The germline CDR1 and CDR2 sequences are MNHEY and SVGAGI. V was cut by 2 bases and J by 1 base, with 11 bases left in between. The CDR3 sequence: CASSYIQGFNYGYTF. Written as DNA, the CDR3 is TGTGCCAGCAGTTACATCCAGGGATTTAACTATGGCTACACCTTC.

The V call is TRBV5-1, the J call TRBJ2-3; tentative D call: TRBD2 (6 bases). The germline gives CDR1 SGHRS, CDR2 YFSETQ. There are 15 residues in the CDR3. Trimming took 5 bases from V and 2 from J, leaving 15 bases between them. In DNA, the CDR3 is TGCGCCAGCAGTTGGATGCGCGGGACCACAGATACGCAGTATTTT. Translation: CASSWMRGTTDTQYF.

V usage is TRBV30 and J usage is TRBJ1-6; D is perhaps TRBD1 (6 bases). V dropped 4 bases and J dropped 0 bases, with 7 bases sitting between them. CDR1 and CDR2 (germline): GTSNPN, SVGIG (reference sequence). The CDR3 covers 14 residues. CDR3 coding DNA: TGTGCCTGGACGGACAGCTCCTATAATTCACCCCTCCACTTT. Residues: CAWTDSSYNSPLHF.

V and J are TRBV29-1 and TRBJ1-5; D unresolved. CDR3 length: 13 amino acids. The V and J ends lost 4 bases and 0 bases respectively, with 7 bases between them. CDR1 is SQVTM, CDR2 ANQGSEA, per germline. For the CDR3, the DNA is TGCAGCGTTGGAGGGAATAGCAATCAGCCCCAGCATTTT. Its protein is CSVGGNSNQPQHF.

The rearrangement links TRBV7-2 to TRBJ2-2; D possibly corresponds to TRBD2 (6 bases). The V end was cut by 1 base, the J end by 7 bases, with 13 bases between. The CDR3 covers 15 residues. Germline CDR1 and CDR2: SGHTA and FQGNSA. CDR3: CASSLGAGPGGELFF. The CDR3 DNA is TGTGCCAGCAGCTTAGGAGCGGGCCCGGGCGGGGAGCTGTTTTTT.

This clone was found once. The CDR3 coding sequence is TGTGCCAGCAGTCCCCAAGGACTAGCGAGGTACAATGAGCAGTTCTTC. Translating gives CASSPQGLARYNEQFF. This rearrangement joins TRBV6-4 to TRBJ2-1, with 9 bases identical to TRBD2. The J segment lost 4 bases and the V segment lost 5 bases, leaving 9 bases of the junction unmatched. This CDR3 region has 16 residues. Germline V gene data show CDR1 as MRHNA and CDR2 as SNTAGT.

The chain recombines TRBV6-5 with TRBJ1-6; no definite D call. Trimming left V 6 bases short and J 7 bases short, with 10 bases between. The CDR3 consists of 13 residues. Germline CDR1 is MNHEY and CDR2 is SVGAGI. For the CDR3, the DNA is TGTGCCAGCAGAATAGGCAGGAATTCACCCCTCCACTTT. Amino acid sequence: CASRIGRNSPLHF.

CDR3 nucleotide sequence: TGTGCCAGCAGTTTCCGGGGAAACGAAAAACTGTTTTTT. It is translated as CASSFRGNEKLFF. The genes are TRBV12-3 or TRBV12-4 and TRBJ1-4; D not resolved. This CDR3 is 13 amino acids long. The ends were cut back, 3 bases at V and 8 bases at J, with 10 bases in the middle.

This clone was seen only once. V usage is TRBV5-1 and J usage is TRBJ2-3, with D possibly being TRBD1 (5 bases). This CDR3 region has 16 residues. Trimming took off 0 bases at V and 7 bases at J, with 18 bases between the two ends. Germline assignment: CDR1 SGHRS and CDR2 YFSETQ. The DNA for the CDR3 is TGCGCCAGCAGCTTGGCCCCGGCGGCAAACAGGAATACGCAGTATTTT. Its protein is CASSLAPAANRNTQYF.

The chain carries TRBV5-6 and TRBJ1-3, with unresolved D. Per germline, CDR1 SGHDT and CDR2 YYEEEE. This CDR3 has 15 residues. The V gene lost 4 bases and the J gene lost 0 bases, with 11 bases spanning the gap. CDR3 sequence reads: CASSTTLRSGNTIYF. CDR3 DNA: TGTGCCAGCAGCACCACTCTGCGCTCTGGAAACACCATATATTTT. Complete variable domain (other parts from reference TRBV5-6 and TRBJ1-3): DAGVTQSPTHLIKTRGQQVTLRCSPKSGHDTVSWYQQALGQGPQFIFQYYEEEERQRGNFPDRFSGHQFPNYSSELNVNALLLGDSALYLCASSTTLRSGNTIYFGEGSWLTVV.

V usage is TRBV7-2 and J usage is TRBJ1-1, with D unresolved. There are 13 residues in the CDR3. CDR1 and CDR2 (germline): SGHTA, FQGNSA. V was shortened by 6 bases and J by 3 bases, with 11 bases between the two germline ends. The CDR3 DNA follows: TGTGCCAGCAGGGGAGACAAATACACTGAAGCTTTCTTT. Protein product: CASRGDKYTEAFF.

This clone has just one count. V is TRBV2 and J is TRBJ2-5; 7 bases line up with TRBD1. CDR1 and CDR2 (germline): SNHLY, FYNNEI. Trimming cost V 6 bases and J 4 bases; bases outside gene matches: 11. The CDR3 contains 15 residues. CDR3 amino acids: CASSPNLTGRETQYF. DNA of the CDR3: TGTGCCAGCAGCCCAAACCTGACAGGGCGAGAGACCCAGTACTTC. Full variable domain (missing parts from reference TRBV2 and TRBJ2-5): EPEVTQTPSHQVTQMGQEVILRCVPISNHLYFYWYRQILGQKVEFLVSFYNNEISEKSEIFDDQFSVERPDGSNFTLKIRSTKLEDSAMYFCASSPNLTGRETQYFGPGTRLLVL.

This chain connects TRBV7-2 to TRBJ2-7, with a tentative D call TRBD1 (7 bases). CDR1 is SGHTA and CDR2 is FQGNSA in the germline V gene. Trimming left V 1 base short and J 5 bases short, with 12 bases between. CDR3 size: 14 residues. The CDR3 coding sequence is TGTGCCAGCAGCTTAGGACAGGGAGGCCACGAGCAGTACTTC. Residues: CASSLGQGGHEQYF.

This rearrangement joins TRBV3-1 (or the pseudogene TRBV3-2) to TRBJ2-3; TRBD2 agrees at 7 bases. The CDR3 contains 17 residues. Germline V gene lookup returns CDR1 LGHDT and CDR2 YNNKEL (reference sequence). The V gene end was trimmed by 5 bases and the J gene end by 1 base; junction bases not matched to a gene: 12. CDR3 bases: TGTGCCAGCAGCAAACAAGTAACTAGCGACCGCACAGATACGCAGTATTTT. This translates into CASSKQVTSDRTDTQYF.

The chain joins TRBV15 to TRBJ1-1; 9 nucleotides match TRBD1. The V gene end was trimmed by 5 bases and the J gene end by 8 bases; junction bases not matched to a gene: 9. This CDR3 contains 14 residues. Germline V gene sequence: CDR1 LNHNV, CDR2 YYDKDF (reference sequence). The CDR3 coding sequence is TGTGCCACCAGCTCAATAATAGGACAGGGGGAAGCTTTCTTT. Translating it yields CATSSIIGQGEAFF.

V usage is TRBV28 and J usage is TRBJ1-1, with D maybe TRBD1 (6 bases). CDR3 length equals 16 residues. V dropped 8 bases and J dropped 0 bases, with 19 bases sitting between them. Germline CDR1 is MDHEN and CDR2 is SYDVKM. CDR3 in amino acids: CASGLTPGHLNTEAFF. CDR3 sequence (DNA): TGTGCCAGCGGACTGACACCGGGACACTTGAACACTGAAGCTTTCTTT.

V and J are TRBV5-5 and TRBJ2-7; the match to TRBD2 covers 9 bases. CDR1 is SGHKS and CDR2 is YYEKEE in the germline V gene (reference sequence). The CDR3 has 15 residues. The V segment lost 4 bases and the J segment 5 bases; nucleotides outside the gene matches: 10. The CDR3 DNA follows: TGTGCCAGCAGCCGCGAGGCGGGAGGGCCAAACGAGCAGTACTTC. It specifies CASSREAGGPNEQYF. The complete variable domain, with remaining parts taken from reference TRBV5-5 and TRBJ2-7, reads DAGVTQSPTHLIKTRGQQVTLRCSPISGHKSVSWYQQVLGQGPQFIFQYYEKEERGRGNFPDRFSARQFPNYSSELNVNALLLGDSALYLCASSREAGGPNEQYFGPGTRLTVT.

V usage is TRBV2 and J usage is TRBJ2-1; 10 bases align to TRBD2. Germline V lookup: CDR1 SNHLY, CDR2 FYNNEI. After removal of 3 bases from V and 8 bases from J, the junction contained 10 bases not matched to a gene. The CDR3 consists of 16 residues. CDR3 region: CASSDKVLAGAHEQFF. CDR3 DNA: TGTGCCAGCAGTGATAAGGTGCTAGCGGGAGCCCATGAGCAGTTCTTC.

This chain uses TRBV27 with TRBJ1-5; D gene uncertain. Germline CDR1 and CDR2: MNHEY and SMNVEV (reference sequence). There are 12 residues in the CDR3. Deletions cut 4 bases from V and 2 bases from J, with 3 bases between. CDR3 sequence reads: CASSSGNQPQHF. The CDR3 DNA reads TGTGCCAGCAGTTCAGGCAATCAGCCCCAGCATTTT.